Listed below are T cell receptor beta chains from one sample, sequenced in a study of blood T cell repertoires in COVID-19. The assay was immunoSEQ multiplex PCR, and TCRdb's table has in-frame clones only and misses some. The sample carries more than 150,000 clones, around 85% recorded once. The sequenced sample was peripheral blood. The receptors were gathered from a man aged 55 to 69 with acute or convalescent COVID-19. The CDR3 runs from the conserved cysteine through the conserved F or W. Fields, in order: clone size, V gene, D gene, J gene, CDR3 protein, CDR3 DNA. D genes are given only for firm matches. The size entry is marked missing in some rows and otherwise reads once, few, many or a size class.

.	TRBV10-3	.	TRBJ1-2	CAISESAGSLGGYTF	TGTGCCATCAGTGAGTCCGCCGGGAGCTTGGGGGGCTACACCTTC
.	TRBV18	.	TRBJ1-1	CASSPPLQGAFF	TGTGCCAGCTCACCACCTTTACAGGGCGCTTTCTTT
.	TRBV24-1	.	TRBJ2-3	CATSDPTGGHTQYF	TGTGCCACCAGTGACCCAACAGGAGGGCATACGCAGTATTTT
.	TRBV6-5	TRBD2	TRBJ2-1	CASSSGLPSYNEQFF	TGTGCCAGCAGTTCGGGACTACCCTCCTACAATGAGCAGTTCTTC
.	TRBV5-1	TRBD2	TRBJ2-5	CASSPLAGPQETQYF	TGCGCCAGCAGCCCTCTAGCGGGGCCCCAAGAGACCCAGTACTTC
.	TRBV7-9	.	TRBJ1-3	CASSLGWASSGNTIYF	TGTGCCAGCAGCTTAGGTTGGGCATCCTCTGGAAACACCATATATTTT
.	TRBV11-2	.	TRBJ2-7	CASSLGHREPYEQYF	TGTGCCAGCAGCTTGGGGCACAGGGAACCCTACGAGCAGTACTTC
.	TRBV16	TRBD2	TRBJ2-1	CASSQLGLAGGSSEQFF	TGTGCCAGCAGCCAACTGGGACTAGCGGGAGGCTCCAGTGAGCAGTTCTTC
once	TRBV24-1	.	TRBJ2-3	CATSDPSAGITDTQYF	TGTGCCACCAGTGATCCTTCGGCGGGGATCACAGATACGCAGTATTTT
.	TRBV10-1	TRBD1	TRBJ2-4	CARPRPGTDKSKNIQYF	TGCGCCAGACCCAGACCCGGGACAGATAAATCCAAAAACATTCAGTACTTC
.	TRBV2	.	TRBJ1-3	CASIKGVGGNTIYF	TGTGCCAGCATTAAAGGAGTCGGGGGAAACACCATATATTTT
.	TRBV2	TRBD1	TRBJ2-3	CASRRQGASTDTQYF	TGTGCCAGCAGACGACAGGGGGCGAGCACAGATACGCAGTATTTT
.	TRBV6-1	.	TRBJ1-1	CASSEGPVTEAFF	TGTGCCAGCAGTGAGGGGCCGGTCACTGAAGCTTTCTTT
once	TRBV28	TRBD1	TRBJ1-2	CASRRPGQPSNYGYTF	TGTGCCAGCCGTCGACCGGGACAGCCGTCTAACTATGGCTACACCTTC
.	TRBV30	.	TRBJ2-2	CAWSVLPPRSGELFF	TGTGCCTGGAGTGTACTACCTCCCCGCTCCGGGGAGCTGTTTTTT
.	TRBV3-1/TRBV3-2	TRBD2	TRBJ2-5	CASSQDWGTSGTETQYF	TGTGCCAGCAGCCAAGATTGGGGGACTAGCGGGACCGAGACCCAGTACTTC
.	TRBV7-9	TRBD1	TRBJ1-1	CASSRDRTGNTEAFF	TGTGCCAGCAGCCGGGATCGGACAGGGAACACTGAAGCTTTCTTT
.	TRBV5-1	TRBD2	TRBJ2-1	CASSLSASGSYNEQFF	TGCGCCAGCAGCTTGTCGGCTAGCGGTTCCTACAATGAGCAGTTCTTC
.	TRBV28	.	TRBJ1-3	CASSSRDTIYF	TGTGCCAGCAGTTCTCGAGACACCATATATTTT
.	TRBV3-1/TRBV3-2	.	TRBJ1-6	CASSPLGGGLHF	TGTGCCAGCAGCCCCCTTGGAGGAGGTCTCCACTTT
.	TRBV28	.	TRBJ1-4	CASSSRAGDEKLFF	TGTGCCAGCAGCTCAAGGGCAGGGGATGAAAAACTGTTTTTT
.	TRBV7-9	TRBD2	TRBJ2-3	CAKGTSGSTDTQYF	TGTGCCAAGGGGACTAGCGGGAGCACAGATACGCAGTATTTT
.	TRBV6-4	TRBD1	TRBJ2-3	CASRLGQGSTDTQYF	TGTGCCAGCAGACTAGGACAGGGAAGCACAGATACGCAGTATTTT
.	TRBV2	.	TRBJ1-2	CASSDRTDSHYGYTF	TGTGCCAGCAGTGATCGGACAGACTCTCACTATGGCTACACCTTC
once	TRBV2	TRBD1	TRBJ2-5	CASGGTGVQETQYF	TGTGCCAGCGGGGGGACAGGGGTACAAGAGACCCAGTACTTC
.	TRBV14	TRBD2	TRBJ2-1	CASSHFSGRSNEQFF	TGTGCCAGCAGCCACTTTAGCGGGAGAAGCAATGAGCAGTTCTTC
.	TRBV5-8	TRBD1	TRBJ2-1	CASSRTGHEQFF	TGTGCCAGCAGCCGGACAGGGCATGAGCAGTTCTTC
.	TRBV6-5	.	TRBJ2-2	CASRGGLNTGELFF	TGTGCCAGCAGGGGGGGACTTAACACCGGGGAGCTGTTTTTT
.	TRBV2	.	TRBJ1-5	CASSALGGASQPQHF	TGTGCCAGCAGTGCGCTGGGGGGGGCTAGTCAGCCCCAGCATTTT
once	TRBV7-9	TRBD2	TRBJ2-7	CASSSTSGLPYEQYF	TGTGCCAGCAGCTCAACTAGCGGGTTACCCTACGAGCAGTACTTC
once	TRBV5-4	TRBD1	TRBJ2-5	CASSLGAPAGGAETQYF	TGTGCCAGCAGCTTGGGAGCTCCGGCAGGGGGCGCAGAGACCCAGTACTTC
once	TRBV6-6	TRBD1	TRBJ1-1	CASSYHGTGTEAFF	TGTGCCAGCAGTTACCATGGGACAGGGACTGAAGCTTTCTTT
few	TRBV10-3	TRBD2	TRBJ2-1	CAIGALSGAGGEQFF	TGTGCCATCGGGGCCCTTAGCGGGGCCGGGGGGGAGCAGTTCTTC
.	TRBV15	.	TRBJ1-4	CATSRATGPLATNEKLFF	TGTGCCACCAGCAGAGCGACAGGACCACTTGCAACTAATGAAAAACTGTTTTTT
.	TRBV15	.	TRBJ1-1	CATSATVMNTEAFF	TGTGCCACCAGCGCAACTGTCATGAACACTGAAGCTTTCTTT
.	TRBV11-2	.	TRBJ2-2	CASSPYRDGELFF	TGTGCCAGCAGCCCCTACCGGGACGGGGAGCTGTTTTTT
once	TRBV5-1	.	TRBJ2-2	CASRPEGNTGELFF	TGCGCCAGCAGGCCCGAGGGGAACACCGGGGAGCTGTTTTTT
.	TRBV5-4	TRBD1	TRBJ1-3	CASSTPTGHENTIYF	TGTGCCAGCAGCACCCCGACAGGGCATGAAAACACCATATATTTT
.	TRBV9	TRBD1	TRBJ1-6	CASSGTGTSPLHF	TGTGCCAGCAGCGGGACAGGGACTTCACCCCTCCACTTT
.	TRBV2	TRBD1	TRBJ2-7	CASRTNRGQSYEQYF	TGTGCCAGCAGGACGAACAGGGGGCAATCCTACGAGCAGTACTTC
.	TRBV6-5	TRBD2	TRBJ2-5	CASSYLAGGGAETQYF	TGTGCCAGCAGTTATTTGGCGGGAGGTGGGGCGGAGACCCAGTACTTC
.	TRBV3-1/TRBV3-2	TRBD1	TRBJ2-1	CASSPPRGSPHNEQFF	TGTGCCAGCAGCCCCCCCAGGGGGTCACCACACAATGAGCAGTTCTTC
.	TRBV11-2	.	TRBJ1-3	CASSSPGHHSGNTIYF	TGTGCCAGCAGCTCACCGGGACACCACTCTGGAAACACCATATATTTT
.	TRBV30	.	TRBJ1-1	CAWSVGAGGTEAFF	TGTGCCTGGAGTGTAGGGGCAGGAGGGACTGAAGCTTTCTTT
once	TRBV10-3	TRBD1	TRBJ1-1	CAIRGGQGDIQNTEAFF	TGTGCCATCAGGGGGGGACAGGGGGATATACAGAACACTGAAGCTTTCTTT
.	TRBV4-2	TRBD1	TRBJ1-5	CASSLTGTADQPQHF	TGTGCCAGCAGCCTCACCGGGACAGCAGATCAGCCCCAGCATTTT
.	TRBV7-9	TRBD1	TRBJ2-7	CASSLILTGASYEQYF	TGTGCCAGCAGCTTAATTTTGACAGGGGCCTCCTACGAGCAGTACTTC
.	TRBV19	TRBD2	TRBJ2-7	CASTGTSGSKPYEQYF	TGTGCCAGTACGGGGACTAGCGGGAGTAAGCCCTACGAGCAGTACTTC
.	TRBV11-2	TRBD2	TRBJ2-3	CASSFPAGGYQGTQYF	TGTGCCAGCAGCTTTCCGGCGGGAGGGTATCAGGGTACGCAGTATTTT
.	TRBV29-1	TRBD2	TRBJ2-1	CSVDGGRALNEQFF	TGCAGCGTTGACGGCGGGAGGGCCCTGAATGAGCAGTTCTTC
.	TRBV11-3	TRBD1	TRBJ1-1	CASSRDRETEAFF	TGTGCCAGCAGCCGGGACAGGGAGACTGAAGCTTTCTTT
.	TRBV5-1	.	TRBJ2-1	CASSLTRSEQFF	TGCGCCAGCAGCTTGACACGGAGCGAGCAGTTCTTC
once	TRBV27	TRBD1	TRBJ1-4	CASSSGGVEKLFF	TGTGCCAGCAGCTCAGGGGGCGTTGAAAAACTGTTTTTT
.	TRBV2	.	TRBJ1-1	CASSSQGNTEAFF	TGTGCCAGCAGTTCTCAGGGGAACACTGAAGCTTTCTTT
.	TRBV28	.	TRBJ2-7	CASSHTGYEQYF	TGTGCCAGCAGTCATACAGGGTACGAGCAGTACTTC